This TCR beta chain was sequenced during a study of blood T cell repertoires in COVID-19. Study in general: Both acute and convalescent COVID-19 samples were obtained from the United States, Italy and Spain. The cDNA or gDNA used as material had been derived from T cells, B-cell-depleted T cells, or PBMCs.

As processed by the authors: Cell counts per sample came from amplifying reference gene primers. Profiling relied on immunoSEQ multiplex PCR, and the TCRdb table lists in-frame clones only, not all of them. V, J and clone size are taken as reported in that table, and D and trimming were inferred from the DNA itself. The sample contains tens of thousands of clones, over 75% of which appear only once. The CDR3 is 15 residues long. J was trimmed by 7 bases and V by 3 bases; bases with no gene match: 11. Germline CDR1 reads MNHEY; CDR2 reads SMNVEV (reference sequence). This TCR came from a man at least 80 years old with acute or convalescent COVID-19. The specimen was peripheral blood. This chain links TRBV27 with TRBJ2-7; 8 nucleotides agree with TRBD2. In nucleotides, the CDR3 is TGTGCCAGCAGTTTCGGGGGACTAGATCTGGGGGAGCAGTACTTC. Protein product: CASSFGGLDLGEQYF.